A selection of T cell receptor beta chains follows, all from one sample in a study of cytomegalovirus exposure and HLA in healthy donors. Sequencing was performed with immunoSEQ multiplex PCR; in TCRdb, only in-frame clones are kept and a portion is missing. Seen here are roughly 140,000 clones, approximately 79% observed once, and the top ten hold over 0.6%. Sequenced: PBMCs. These receptors were taken from a male donor in good health and CMV-seronegative. Both conserved end residues are part of each CDR3. A D gene is named only where the DNA matches it firmly. Clone size is given for some rows only: seen once, a few or many times, or a class if the clone is expanded.

v_gene: TRBV27; abundance: NA; j_gene: TRBJ1-2; d_gene: NA; CDR3nt: TGTGCCAGCAGCCCATTTACAGGTTCCTCCTATGGCTACACCTTC; CDR3aa: CASSPFTGSSYGYTF
v_gene: TRBV6-1; abundance: few; j_gene: TRBJ2-1; d_gene: NA; CDR3nt: TGTGCCAGCACCCAGTCGGGCAATGAGCAGTTCTTC; CDR3aa: CASTQSGNEQFF
v_gene: TRBV7-2; abundance: NA; j_gene: TRBJ2-2; d_gene: TRBD1; CDR3nt: TGTGCCAGCAGCTTAGCCCAACAGGGGCGGGAGCTGTTTTTT; CDR3aa: CASSLAQQGRELFF
v_gene: TRBV6-6; abundance: few; j_gene: TRBJ2-7; d_gene: NA; CDR3nt: TGTGCCAGCAGTTACGGCCCCTCGGAGCAGTACTTC; CDR3aa: CASSYGPSEQYF
v_gene: TRBV18; abundance: once; j_gene: TRBJ2-5; d_gene: TRBD1; CDR3nt: TGTGCCAGCTCACGACGGACAGGACAAGAGACCCAGTACTTC; CDR3aa: CASSRRTGQETQYF
v_gene: TRBV9; abundance: NA; j_gene: TRBJ2-1; d_gene: TRBD2; CDR3nt: TGTGCCAGCAGCGGAGGGACTAGCGGACGGGAGCAGTTCTTC; CDR3aa: CASSGGTSGREQFF
v_gene: TRBV2; abundance: NA; j_gene: TRBJ2-3; d_gene: TRBD1; CDR3nt: TGTGCCAGCAGCAACTCGGGACAGGGTAGCACAGATACGCAGTATTTT; CDR3aa: CASSNSGQGSTDTQYF
v_gene: TRBV7-9; abundance: NA; j_gene: TRBJ2-7; d_gene: TRBD1; CDR3nt: TGTTCCAGCAGCTTAGGGACAGGGTTCTCCGAGCAGTACTTC; CDR3aa: CSSSLGTGFSEQYF
v_gene: TRBV5-1; abundance: NA; j_gene: TRBJ2-3; d_gene: TRBD2; CDR3nt: TGCGCCAGCGCGCTAGTACTAGCGGTAGATACGCAGTATTTT; CDR3aa: CASALVLAVDTQYF
v_gene: TRBV27; abundance: once; j_gene: TRBJ1-1; d_gene: NA; CDR3nt: TGTGCCAGCAGCAGGGATTTGGGGATCACTGAAGCTTTCTTT; CDR3aa: CASSRDLGITEAFF
v_gene: TRBV5-1; abundance: NA; j_gene: TRBJ2-1; d_gene: TRBD1; CDR3nt: TGCGCCAGCAGCTTGGCGCAGGGGGCCCACAATGAGCAGTTCTTC; CDR3aa: CASSLAQGAHNEQFF
v_gene: TRBV28; abundance: NA; j_gene: TRBJ1-1; d_gene: TRBD1; CDR3nt: TGTGCCAGCAGTCATAGGACAGGGGGAGGGACTGAAGCTTTCTTT; CDR3aa: CASSHRTGGGTEAFF
v_gene: TRBV6-4; abundance: NA; j_gene: TRBJ2-3; d_gene: NA; CDR3nt: TGTGCCAGCAGTGACGGGGGCTCTAGCACAGATACGCAGTATTTT; CDR3aa: CASSDGGSSTDTQYF
v_gene: TRBV19; abundance: NA; j_gene: TRBJ2-7; d_gene: NA; CDR3nt: TGTGCCAGTAGTACCGGGAATTCGCCCGTACCCTACGAGCAGTACTTC; CDR3aa: CASSTGNSPVPYEQYF
v_gene: TRBV7-9; abundance: few; j_gene: TRBJ2-7; d_gene: TRBD1; CDR3nt: TGTTCCAGCAGCTCCCCGGGACAGGGAAGGAACGAGCAGTACTTC; CDR3aa: CSSSSPGQGRNEQYF
v_gene: TRBV7-2; abundance: NA; j_gene: TRBJ2-1; d_gene: NA; CDR3nt: TGTGCCAGCAGGCAGAGCGGCCCCCAATACAATGAGCAGTTCTTC; CDR3aa: CASRQSGPQYNEQFF